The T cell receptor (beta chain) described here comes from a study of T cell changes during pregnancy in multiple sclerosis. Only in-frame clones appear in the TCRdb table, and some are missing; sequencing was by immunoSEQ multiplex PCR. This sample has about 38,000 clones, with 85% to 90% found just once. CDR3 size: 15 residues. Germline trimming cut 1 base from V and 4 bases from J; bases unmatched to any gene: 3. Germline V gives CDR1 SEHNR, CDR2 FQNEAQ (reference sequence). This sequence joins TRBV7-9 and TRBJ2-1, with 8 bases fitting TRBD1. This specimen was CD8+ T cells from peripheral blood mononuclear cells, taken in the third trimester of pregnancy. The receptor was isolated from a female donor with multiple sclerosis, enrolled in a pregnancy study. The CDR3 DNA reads TGTGCCAGCAGCTTAGGGCAGGGGGCGTACAATGAGCAGTTCTTC. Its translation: CASSLGQGAYNEQFF.